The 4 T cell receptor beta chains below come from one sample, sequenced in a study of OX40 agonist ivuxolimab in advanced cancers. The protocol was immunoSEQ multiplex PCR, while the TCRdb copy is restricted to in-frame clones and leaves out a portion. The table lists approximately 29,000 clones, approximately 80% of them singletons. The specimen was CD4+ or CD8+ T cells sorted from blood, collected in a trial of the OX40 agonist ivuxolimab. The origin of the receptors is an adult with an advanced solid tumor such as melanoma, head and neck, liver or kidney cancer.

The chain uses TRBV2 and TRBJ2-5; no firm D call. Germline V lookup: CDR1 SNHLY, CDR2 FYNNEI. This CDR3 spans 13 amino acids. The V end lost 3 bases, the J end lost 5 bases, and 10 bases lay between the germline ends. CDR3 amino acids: CASSDGRQETQYF. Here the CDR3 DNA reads TGTGCCAGCAGTGACGGAAGGCAGGAGACCCAGTACTTC.

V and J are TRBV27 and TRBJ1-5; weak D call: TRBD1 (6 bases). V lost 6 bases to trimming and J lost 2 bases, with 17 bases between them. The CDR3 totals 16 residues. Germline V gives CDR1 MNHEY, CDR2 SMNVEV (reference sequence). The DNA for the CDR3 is TGTGCCAGCAGCCCAGGACAGTCCAATGGCAATCAGCCCCAGCATTTT. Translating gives CASSPGQSNGNQPQHF.

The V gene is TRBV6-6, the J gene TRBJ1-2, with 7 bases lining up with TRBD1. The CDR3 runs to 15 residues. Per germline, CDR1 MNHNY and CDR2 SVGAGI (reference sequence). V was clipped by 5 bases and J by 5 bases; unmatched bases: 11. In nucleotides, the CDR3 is TGTGCCAGCAGTACTCCCGGGACAGCGAATTATGGCTACACCTTC. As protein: CASSTPGTANYGYTF.

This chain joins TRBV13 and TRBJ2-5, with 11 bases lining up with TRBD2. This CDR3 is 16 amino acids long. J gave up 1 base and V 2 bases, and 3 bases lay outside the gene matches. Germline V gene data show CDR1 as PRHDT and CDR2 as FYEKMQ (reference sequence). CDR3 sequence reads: CASSLRLAGPQETQYF. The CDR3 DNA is TGTGCCAGCAGCTTACGACTAGCGGGGCCCCAAGAGACCCAGTACTTC.